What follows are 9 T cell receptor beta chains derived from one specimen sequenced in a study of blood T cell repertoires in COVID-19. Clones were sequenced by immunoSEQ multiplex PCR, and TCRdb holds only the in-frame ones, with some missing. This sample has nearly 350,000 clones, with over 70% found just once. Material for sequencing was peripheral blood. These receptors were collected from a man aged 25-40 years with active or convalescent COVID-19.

CDR3 bases: TGTGCCAGCAGCCTCACAGGGGGCGCTTATGGCTACACCTTC. Protein sequence: CASSLTGGAYGYTF. The chain is built from TRBV7-2 and TRBJ1-2; TRBD1 agrees at 9 bases. Germline assignment: CDR1 SGHTA and CDR2 FQGNSA. This CDR3 region has 14 residues. Trimming at V came to 5 bases and at J to 5 bases, leaving 6 bases not matched to a gene.

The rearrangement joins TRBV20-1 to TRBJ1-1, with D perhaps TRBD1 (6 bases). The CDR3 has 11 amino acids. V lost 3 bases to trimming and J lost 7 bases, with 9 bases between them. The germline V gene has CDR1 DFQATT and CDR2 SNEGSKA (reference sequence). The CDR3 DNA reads TGCAGTGCTAGGGGGGCGAATGAAGCTTTCTTT. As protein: CSARGANEAFF.

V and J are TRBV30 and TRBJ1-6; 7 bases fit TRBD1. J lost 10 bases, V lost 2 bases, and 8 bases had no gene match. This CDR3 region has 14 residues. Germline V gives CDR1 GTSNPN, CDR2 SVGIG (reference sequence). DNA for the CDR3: TGTGCCTGGAGTTCGGGGACAGCTAACTCACCCCTCCACTTT. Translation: CAWSSGTANSPLHF.

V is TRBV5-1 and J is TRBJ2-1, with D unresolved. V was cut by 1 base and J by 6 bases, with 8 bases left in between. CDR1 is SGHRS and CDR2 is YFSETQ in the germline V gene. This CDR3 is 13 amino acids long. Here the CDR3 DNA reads TGCGCCAGCAGCTTGTCTGGCGGCAATGAGCAGTTCTTC. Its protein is CASSLSGGNEQFF.

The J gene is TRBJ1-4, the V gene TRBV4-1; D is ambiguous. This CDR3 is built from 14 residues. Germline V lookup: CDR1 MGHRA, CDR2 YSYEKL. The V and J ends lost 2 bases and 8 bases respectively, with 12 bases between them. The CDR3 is CASSQSRLSEKLFF. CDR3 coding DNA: TGCGCCAGCAGCCAATCTAGACTCTCCGAAAAACTGTTTTTT.

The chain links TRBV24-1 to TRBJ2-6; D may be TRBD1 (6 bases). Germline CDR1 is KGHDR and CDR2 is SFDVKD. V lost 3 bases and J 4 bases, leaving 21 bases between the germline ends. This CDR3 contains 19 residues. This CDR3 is CATSDPTDSARAGANVLTF. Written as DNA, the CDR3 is TGTGCCACCAGTGATCCTACGGACAGTGCTAGGGCCGGGGCCAACGTCCTGACTTTC.

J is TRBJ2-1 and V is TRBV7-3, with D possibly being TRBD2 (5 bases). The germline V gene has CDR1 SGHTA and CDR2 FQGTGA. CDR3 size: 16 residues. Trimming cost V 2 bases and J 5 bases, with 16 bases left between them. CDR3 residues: CASSLDDYTFNNEQFF. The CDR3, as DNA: TGTGCCAGCAGCTTAGATGACTACACATTCAACAATGAGCAGTTCTTC. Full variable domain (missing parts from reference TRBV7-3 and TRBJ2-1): GAGVSQTPSNKVTEKGKYVELRCDPISGHTALYWYRQSLGQGPEFLIYFQGTGAADDSGLPNDRFFAVRPEGSVSTLKIQRTERGDSAVYLCASSLDDYTFNNEQFFGPGTRLTVL.

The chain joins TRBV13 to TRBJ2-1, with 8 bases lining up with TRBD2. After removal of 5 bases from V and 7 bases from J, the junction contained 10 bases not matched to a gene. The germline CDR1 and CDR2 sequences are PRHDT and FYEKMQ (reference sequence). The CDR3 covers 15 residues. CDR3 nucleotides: TGTGCCAGCAGCCCCGGTCCGGCGGGGGGTAATGAGCAGTTCTTC. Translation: CASSPGPAGGNEQFF.

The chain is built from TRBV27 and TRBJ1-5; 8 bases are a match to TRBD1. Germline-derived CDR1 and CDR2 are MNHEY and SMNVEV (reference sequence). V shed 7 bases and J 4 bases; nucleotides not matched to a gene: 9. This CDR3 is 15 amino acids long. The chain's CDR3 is CASTQGAIGNQPQHF. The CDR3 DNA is TGTGCCAGCACCCAGGGGGCAATAGGGAATCAGCCCCAGCATTTT.